Following are 21 T cell receptor beta chains from one sample sequenced in a study of CD8 T cells in ankylosing spondylitis. MiXCR, run by TCRdb on the 5' RACE reads, gives a single entry per CDR3 protein. The sample yields a few hundred thousand distinct CDR3 sequences, 20% to 25% seen once. Findings of the study overall: The study identified a TCR beta motif of under 10 highly homologous variants that appeared characteristic of ankylosing spondylitis blood.

No antigen has been assigned to these receptors. Sequenced input: blood, either unsorted or a sorted T cell fraction (not recorded which). These receptors were obtained from a male donor with ankylosing spondylitis.

V gene TRBV7-9 combines with J gene TRBJ2-2, with 9 bases identical to TRBD1. With 5 bases clipped from V and 3 bases from J, the junction kept 10 bases outside the gene matches. From germline, CDR1 is SEHNR and CDR2 FQNEAQ (reference sequence). The CDR3 contains 17 residues. CDR3 DNA: TGTGCCAGCAGCCCGAAACAGGGGGCAGTGGACACCGGGGAGCTGTTTTTT. It specifies CASSPKQGAVDTGELFF.

This clonotype came up many times. CDR3 amino acids: CSVDPRGDEQFF. The CDR3, as DNA: TGCAGCGTTGATCCCCGAGGCGATGAGCAGTTCTTC. The rearrangement uses TRBV29-1 and TRBJ2-1; D is unresolved. V lost 3 bases to trimming and J lost 8 bases, with 11 bases between them. Germline CDR1 and CDR2: SQVTM and ANQGSEA. The CDR3 consists of 12 residues.

This clonotype was seen a handful of times. This sequence joins TRBV20-1 and TRBJ2-1; D is possibly TRBD2 (6 bases). CDR1 is DFQATT and CDR2 is SNEGSKA in the germline V gene (reference sequence). The CDR3 length is 12 residues. V dropped 0 bases and J dropped 8 bases, with 8 bases sitting between them. The CDR3 is CSARDRGYEQFF. The CDR3 region has the DNA TGCAGTGCTAGAGATCGGGGGTATGAGCAGTTCTTC.

This clonotype was counted at least ten times. The rearrangement links TRBV9 to TRBJ1-1, with D unresolved. Trimming shortened V by 0 bases and J by 8 bases, and 8 bases separated the two germline ends. The CDR3 has 12 amino acids. CDR1 SGDLS and CDR2 YYNGEE come from the germline V gene. CDR3 sequence reads: CASSVGMGEAFF. The CDR3 region has the DNA TGTGCCAGCAGCGTAGGGATGGGCGAAGCTTTCTTT.

The chain combines TRBV10-3 with TRBJ2-7; 8 nucleotides align to TRBD2. Per germline, CDR1 ENHRY and CDR2 SYGVKD. Losses at the gene ends were 6 bases for V and 3 bases for J; bases not matched to a gene: 13. This CDR3 region has 16 residues. The CDR3 region has the DNA TGTGCCATCAGCGCCGACACCGGGACTAGGGTCTACGAGCAGTACTTC. It codes for CAISADTGTRVYEQYF.

This clonotype was seen a handful of times. The V call is TRBV10-3, the J call TRBJ1-4; D not resolved. From germline, CDR1 is ENHRY and CDR2 SYGVKD. The CDR3 contains 13 residues. Trimming left V 7 bases short and J 5 bases short, with 11 bases between. Written as DNA, the CDR3 is TGTGCCATCACCAAAGACCTAAATGAAAAACTGTTTTTT. Amino acids: CAITKDLNEKLFF.

This clonotype was seen only a few times. The chain recombines TRBV5-1 with TRBJ1-1; 7 bases line up with TRBD1. Germline-derived CDR1 and CDR2 are SGHRS and YFSETQ. The CDR3 is 14 residues long. J lost 11 bases, V lost 4 bases, and 14 bases had no gene match. The CDR3 protein is CASSTDRPYPGAFF. For the CDR3, the DNA is TGCGCCAGCAGCACGGACAGGCCTTACCCTGGGGCTTTCTTT.

This clonotype came up a few times. The chain is built from TRBV7-2 and TRBJ1-6; D is undetermined. Germline-derived CDR1 and CDR2 are SGHTA and FQGNSA. Trimming shortened V by 1 base and J by 8 bases, and 9 bases separated the two germline ends. The CDR3 contains 14 residues. CDR3 sequence: CASSLVPFDSPLHF. The CDR3 bases are TGTGCCAGCAGCTTAGTTCCTTTCGATTCACCCCTCCACTTT. Filled out from reference TRBV7-2 and TRBJ1-6, the complete variable domain reads GAGVSQSPSNKVTEKGKDVELRCDPISGHTALYWYRQSLGQGLEFLIYFQGNSAPDKSGLPSDRFSAERTGGSVSTLTIQRTQQEDSAVYLCASSLVPFDSPLHFGNGTRLTVT.

In its sample, this clonotype was seen a few times. CDR3: CASSYTGPSGANVLTF. CDR3 nucleotide sequence: TGCGCCAGCAGCTACACAGGGCCCTCTGGGGCCAACGTCCTGACTTTC. J is TRBJ2-6 and V is TRBV5-1; tentative D call: TRBD1 (6 bases). This CDR3 is built from 16 residues. The V gene lost 3 bases and the J gene lost 0 bases, with 10 bases spanning the gap. The V gene's germline CDR1 is SGHRS and CDR2 YFSETQ. Full variable domain (missing parts from reference TRBV5-1 and TRBJ2-6): KAGVTQTPRYLIKTRGQQVTLSCSPISGHRSVSWYQQTPGQGLQFLFEYFSETQRNKGNFPGRFSGRQFSNSRSEMNVSTLELGDSALYLCASSYTGPSGANVLTFGAGSRLTVL.

The chain couples TRBV2 to TRBJ1-6, with D maybe TRBD1 (5 bases). The CDR3 contains 14 residues. Trimming shortened V by 7 bases and J by 8 bases, and 15 bases separated the two germline ends. CDR1 SNHLY and CDR2 FYNNEI come from the germline V gene. Written as DNA, the CDR3 is TGTGCCAGCAATTTCGGGGACTTGGATTCACCCCTCCACTTT. This sequence encodes CASNFGDLDSPLHF. The complete variable domain, with remaining parts taken from reference TRBV2 and TRBJ1-6, reads EPEVTQTPSHQVTQMGQEVILRCVPISNHLYFYWYRQILGQKVEFLVSFYNNEISEKSEIFDDQFSVERPDGSNFTLKIRSTKLEDSAMYFCASNFGDLDSPLHFGNGTRLTVT.

The V and J genes are TRBV6-1 and TRBJ1-4, with no clear D. This CDR3 has 14 amino acids. The V and J ends lost 6 bases and 3 bases respectively, with 11 bases between them. CDR1 and CDR2 (germline): MNHNS, SASEGT. The CDR3 region is CASRFGAANEKLFF. The CDR3 DNA follows: TGTGCCAGCAGATTTGGCGCCGCTAATGAAAAACTGTTTTTT.

V is TRBV29-1 and J is TRBJ2-5, with D unresolved. In germline, CDR1 is SQVTM, CDR2 ANQGSEA. CDR3 size: 13 residues. V was cut by 6 bases and J by 1 base, with 12 bases left in between. In DNA, the CDR3 is TGCAGCGTCCTGAGGCAAATCCAAGAGACCCAGTACTTC. It codes for CSVLRQIQETQYF.

A few counts support this clonotype. CDR3 sequence reads: CASSRQGLPYEQYF. The CDR3, as DNA: TGTGCCAGTAGCCGACAGGGGCTTCCCTACGAGCAGTACTTC. V and J are TRBV19 and TRBJ2-7; 8 nucleotides match TRBD1. Germline CDR1 and CDR2: LNHDA and SQIVND (reference sequence). V lost 6 bases, J lost 2 bases, and 6 bases stayed unmatched. The CDR3 has 14 residues. The full variable domain, its missing parts supplied by reference TRBV19 and TRBJ2-7, is DGGITQSPKYLFRKEGQNVTLSCEQNLNHDAMYWYRQDPGQGLRLIYYSQIVNDFQKGDIAEGYSVSREKKESFPLTVTSAQKNPTAFYLCASSRQGLPYEQYFGPGTRLTVT.

The rearrangement uses TRBV11-2 and TRBJ1-2; 9 nucleotides line up with TRBD1. Germline values: CDR1 SGHAT, CDR2 FQNNGV. There are 17 residues in the CDR3. V shed 5 bases and J 8 bases; nucleotides not matched to a gene: 18. The CDR3 spells CASSLSQGAIGIGGYTF. CDR3 sequence (DNA): TGTGCCAGCAGCCTATCACAGGGGGCGATTGGAATCGGCGGCTACACCTTC.

The chain joins TRBV4-2 to TRBJ2-2; 7 nucleotides match TRBD2. V lost 0 bases and J lost 2; bases outside the gene matches: 6. The CDR3 is 17 amino acids. From germline, CDR1 is LGHNA and CDR2 YNFKEQ. The CDR3 loop reads CASSQELASGNTGELFF. CDR3 nucleotide sequence: TGTGCCAGCAGCCAAGAATTGGCTAGCGGAAACACCGGGGAGCTGTTTTTT.

The rearrangement joins TRBV12-3 or TRBV12-4 to TRBJ2-3; 11 nucleotides agree with TRBD2. The CDR3 has 20 residues. Trimming at V came to 2 bases and at J to 4 bases, leaving 17 bases not matched to a gene. This CDR3 reads CASSLRRQISGRAGSDTQYF. In DNA, the CDR3 is TGTGCCAGCAGTTTAAGGAGACAGATTAGCGGGAGGGCCGGTTCAGATACGCAGTATTTT.

V gene TRBV4-1 combines with J gene TRBJ2-1; 9 bases agree with TRBD1. This CDR3 has 18 residues. Trimming took 1 base from V and 8 from J; bases not matched to a gene: 15. Germline V lookup: CDR1 MGHRA, CDR2 YSYEKL. In DNA form, the CDR3 reads TGCGCCAGCAGCCAAGGCCCTGGTTCGGGACAGGGAGTCCATGAGCAGTTCTTC. Translation: CASSQGPGSGQGVHEQFF.

V and J are TRBV15 and TRBJ1-1, with D perhaps matching TRBD1 (5 bases). The CDR3 sequence is 14 residues long. CDR1 LNHNV and CDR2 YYDKDF come from the germline V gene (reference sequence). Trimming removed 1 base from V and 4 bases from J, with 10 bases in between. The CDR3 sequence is CATSRAPRATEAFF. The CDR3 DNA is TGTGCCACCAGCAGAGCTCCCAGGGCCACTGAAGCTTTCTTT.

The chain carries TRBV11-3 and TRBJ1-1, with D possibly TRBD1 on 5 matching bases. CDR1 and CDR2 (germline): SGHNT, YENEEA. V was clipped by 5 bases and J by 9 bases, with 25 bases between them. The CDR3 is 16 amino acids. The CDR3 sequence: CASSDRRNSGAPQAFF. The CDR3 DNA reads as TGTGCCAGCAGCGACAGAAGGAATAGTGGCGCCCCTCAAGCTTTCTTT.

This chain joins TRBV12-3 or TRBV12-4 and TRBJ2-3, with TRBD2 matching 7 bases. The CDR3 is 18 residues long. V lost 2 bases, J lost 2 bases, and 13 bases stayed unmatched. CDR3 loop: CASSLPRTRRPYTDTQYF. CDR3 nucleotides: TGTGCCAGCAGTTTACCTAGGACTAGGCGGCCTTACACAGATACGCAGTATTTT.

This clonotype was counted a few times. This chain uses TRBV20-1 with TRBJ2-7; no firm D call. Germline V lookup: CDR1 DFQATT, CDR2 SNEGSKA (reference sequence). The CDR3 has 13 amino acids. Trimming stripped 6 bases from V and 4 bases from J, with 16 bases between. The CDR3 sequence: CSAPYRGRYEQYF. The CDR3 DNA is TGCAGTGCCCCTTACAGAGGTAGATACGAGCAGTACTTC.